This T cell receptor beta chain was sequenced during a study of cytomegalovirus exposure and HLA in healthy donors (dated 2017 in TCRdb). About the investigation overall: An earlier analysis of under 600 of the donors reported about 290 Gb of sequence data and around 110 million unique TCR beta sequences from 190 million or so T cells. Approximately 310 gigabases of sequencing data and 80 million or so unique TCR sequences were included in an early release covering 550 to 800 HLA-typed donors. Of the approximately 370 genotyped donors, roughly 80% were placed in the genetic ancestry cluster associated with self-reported Caucasian donors. The study aimed to test whether signatures of past pathogen exposure could be identified by cataloging public T cell receptors. The study used immunosequencing to profile the T cell repertoires of several hundred subjects and linked those repertoires to cytomegalovirus serostatus. Besides the first cohort of approximately 710 subjects, a separate validation cohort made up of 90 to 150 different subjects was used. To predict cytomegalovirus infection status, the study combined high-throughput TCR immunosequencing, statistical association of individual TCRs with disease status, and machine learning. A later analysis re-examined previously published TCR beta repertoires from about 700 donors and added high-resolution HLA genotyping to investigate patterns of TCR occurrence. Rather than using new phenotypic data, the later analysis identified candidate immune exposures from TCR beta sequences and from how often those sequences occurred across donors. To decide whether each TCR beta V gene segment behaved as functional or pseudogenic, an earlier analysis of 587 of the donors relied on high-throughput TCR beta sequencing. Donor age, sex, ethnicity and CMV serostatus were compiled together with the repertoire data. Genome-wide SNP genotypes for about 60% of the roughly 670 donors were used in a later genetic analysis, which treated that subset as a discovery cohort. Every repertoire in the discovery cohort had been generated on one and the same sequencing platform. Class I and class II HLA loci were covered by the typing at four-digit resolution. The number of typed donors differed by locus: about 620-640 for A, B, C, DRB1 and DQB1; approximately 520 for DQA1; 606 for DPA1; and approximately 450 for DPB1. Roughly five DR-DQ haplotypes were handled as single units for association and clustering, since linkage in the cohort was strong. Among about 410 genotyped donors of the cohort, an average of approximately 240,000 unique TCR beta nucleotide sequences was sequenced per donor, of which about 18% were non-productive.

In total, roughly 710 healthy bone marrow donors made up the cohort. Cohort members were all nominally healthy when sampled, although unrecorded immune exposures were likely present. The donor was CMV seropositive and was included in the group of 300 or so seropositive cohort members. A peripheral blood sample was collected from each donor, and TCR beta sequencing was performed on peripheral blood mononuclear cells. Genomic DNA extraction from the blood cell samples was performed with the Qiagen DNeasy Blood Extraction Kit. A note on this clone: No antigen is known for it. No base qualities exist here, and no much larger clone lies one base off it. The identical CDR3 is also encoded by other nucleotide sequences in the sample.

The paper's findings and limits, for the study overall: In a later analysis, around 17,000 TCR beta sequences were associated with specific HLA alleles at a false discovery rate of 0.05. Immune exposure information for the cohort was limited to CMV serostatus. A further reported finding was that TCR beta sequences accurately predicted the HLA-A and HLA-B alleles for most subjects in the first cohort. In a later analysis, several top co-occurrence clusters were reported to appear linked to parvovirus B19, influenza, CMV and Epstein-Barr virus. An association between a missense DCLRE1C variant and V-gene and J-gene trimming of TCR beta chains was found in a later genetic analysis and replicated in an independent cohort. In a later analysis, HLA-associated TCR beta chains showed more clonal expansion and lower generation probabilities than non-associated chains that were equally common. In vitro tests confirmed that a few of the cytomegalovirus-associated TCR beta chains recognize cytomegalovirus antigens. Assigning TCR associations to individual alleles was difficult when HLA alleles, especially DR and DQ, strongly co-occurred. According to a later analysis, TCR association rates differed among HLA loci, with DRB1 alleles showing the most associated TCRs and HLA-C alleles showing the fewest. A group of highly shared sequence variants was considered likely to be a technical artifact of the sequencing pipeline. The earlier analysis of about 600 of the donors excluded some 15 rarely observed V segments, including chromosome 9 orphons, because counts were too low. Because HLA typing was unavailable for some donors at each locus, only the typed subset was used in association tests. This cohort had only TCR beta chains sequenced, and the lack of alpha or paired-chain data limited which features could be detected. The presence/absence analyses assumed that sequencing depth was roughly uniform across donors, and that assumption may not be true. The classifier was reported to diagnose cytomegalovirus status with high specificity and sensitivity in both the original cohort and the validation cohort. The 87-base-pair reads could not distinguish some IMGT-functional V segments, including TRBV6-2 and TRBV6-3, so those segments were excluded. It was suggested by the authors that the approach could potentially be generalized to other disease states and immunological phenotypes. While some public TCRs were present in many individuals, most TCR sequences turned up only very rarely across donors. In the study, 164 TCR beta chains were listed as associated with cytomegalovirus. Correlated functional status among segregating V segments might reflect linkage disequilibrium, but an unknown experimental factor could not be ruled out. In a later genetic analysis, fewer N-insertions in productive TCRs were reported among donors in an Asian-associated ancestry cluster than the roughly 700-donor mean. Broadly in line with IMGT annotations, most TCR beta V segments showed up in productive rearrangements about 87% or about 30% of the time in an earlier analysis of approximately 640 of the donors. A later analysis found that most CMV-associated TCR beta chains appeared HLA-restricted, with HLA associations seemingly driven largely by CMV exposure.

The CDR3 has 14 amino acids, counting the end cysteine and phenylalanine. Just CDR3 DNA is preserved here, 42 bases in frame from base 1. Based on the germline V gene (reference sequence), the CDR1 and CDR2 sequences are LNHDA and SQIVND. V was cut back by 2 bases and J by 1 base, leaving a gap of 8 bases between them. Libraries were constructed by the immunoSEQ multiplex PCR assay. For the multiplex PCR, a mixture combining 60 forward primers for TCR Vbeta segments and 13 reverse primers for TCR Jbeta segments was used. The CDR3 region of rearranged TCR beta genes was amplified from genomic DNA by a multiplex PCR assay. The amplified TCR beta libraries were sequenced on the Illumina HiSeq System as 87-base-pair reads. From the authors' description of their analysis: A later analysis counted some 74 million unique TCR beta chains across the 500 to 850 repertoires, and around 9.9 million of these chains were shared by at least two donors. Raw reads were error-corrected and collapsed into unique sequences by a nearest-neighbor algorithm in which closely related sequences were merged to remove PCR and sequencing errors. Alignment of CDR3 sequences to IMGT reference sequences was used to assign V, D and J gene segments. Each retained sequence needed at least a six-nucleotide match to both a V gene segment and a J gene segment. A rearrangement counted as productive if the CDR3 had no stop codons and remained in frame with V and J, and every other rearrangement counted as non-productive. CDR3 was defined according to IMGT convention as the region running from the second conserved V-encoded cysteine to the conserved J-encoded phenylalanine. The earlier analysis of some 540 of the donors excluded any sequence lacking an unambiguous match to a single V gene segment. An earlier analysis of 587 of the donors called V segments functional above 56.7% productive rearrangements and segregating when the between-donor standard deviation exceeded 5%. To diagnose cytomegalovirus status from the catalog of TCR beta chain sequences, a statistical classification framework was built. A later analysis assigned V and J genes by comparing TCR nucleotide sequences with IMGT/GENE-DB human TR gene sequences. In a later analysis, CDR3 sequences and most-parsimonious VDJ recombination scenarios were assigned using the TCRdist pipeline. In a later analysis, each TCR beta chain was defined by its CDR3 amino acid sequence together with its V-gene family, and reads without a unique V-gene family were excluded. In a later analysis, around 600 highly shared, low-generation-probability nucleotide sequences were removed to address suspected cross-contamination and a sequencing artifact. A later analysis calculated a clonal expansion index for each public chain from normalized within-repertoire ranks of inferred template counts. In a later analysis, generation probabilities were computed with a VDJ recombination model fitted to out-of-frame rearrangements, and the resulting probabilities were checked against IGoR. In a later analysis, TCR-TCR, TCR-HLA and TCR-CMV co-occurrence was scored with hypergeometric tests, and a repertoire-size bias correction was applied to TCR pairs. In a later analysis, false discovery rates were estimated by permuting HLA or CMV assignments 20 times. In a later analysis, co-occurring TCRs were grouped using DBSCAN, and TCRdist sequence similarity was added for clustering within HLA-allele-positive subsets. Repertoires with fewer than 30,000 or more than 120,000 public chains were left out of co-occurrence clustering, as were about five repertoires with anomalous nucleotide sharing. As stored in TCRdb, this immuneACCESS dataset retains in-frame rearrangements with V and J assigned. A fraction of the clones does not appear; measured against another copy, unresolved V genes explain less than half of the discrepancy, and the remainder lacks a known reason. V and J calls and clone size are those listed in that table; D and trimming were worked out from the DNA. The sample records 200,000 to 250,000 clones, more than 75% of which are singletons. Around 5.7% of the sample rests with the top ten.

Rearrangement joined TRBV19 to TRBJ1-1, and possibly TRBD1, on 5 matching bases. Sequencing was performed on PBMCs. This TCR was recovered from a woman between 40 and 55 years old in good health and CMV-seropositive. The sequenced DNA: TGTGCCAGTAGTATATGGGGGGAGAACACTGAAGCTTTCTTT. This gives the protein CASSIWGENTEAFF.